The clone carrying this T cell receptor (beta chain) was observed a single time. This entry comes from a study of blood T cell repertoires in COVID-19. Background on the study: There were acute and convalescent COVID-19 samples, and they came from the United States, Italy and Spain. The cDNA or gDNA used as material had been derived from T cells, B-cell-depleted T cells, or PBMCs.

Original methodology: Counts of nucleated cells, estimated from reference gene primer amplification, were obtained. Repertoires were generated with immunoSEQ multiplex PCR, while TCRdb's copy carries only in-frame clones and drops some. The V and J calls and the clone size are those of that table, but D and trimming were determined from the DNA. The table has about 83,000 clones, approximately 86% seen once. The J segment lost 5 bases and the V segment lost 2 bases, leaving 4 bases of the junction unmatched. This CDR3 has 14 amino acids. The V gene's germline CDR1 is LGHNA and CDR2 YSLEER. The material sequenced was peripheral blood. This sequence joins TRBV4-3 and TRBJ1-2, with 8 bases aligning to TRBD1. The TCR originated in a woman in her forties or fifties with active or convalescent COVID-19. CDR3 sequence reads: CASSQTGQGYGYTF. In DNA, the CDR3 is TGCGCCAGCAGCCAAACCGGACAGGGTTATGGCTACACCTTC.